This T cell receptor (beta chain) was found in a study of shared clonotypes between healthy human individuals. This CDR3 spans 15 amino acids. V was clipped by 6 bases and J by 5 bases; unmatched bases: 13. Germline CDR1 reads KGHSH; CDR2 reads LQKENI. This table comes from immunoSEQ multiplex PCR, and its TCRdb copy is limited to in-frame clones, with some not included. Of approximately 250,000 clones in the sample, over 60% were seen once. This clone was recorded once. The sequenced material came from memory CD4+ T cells sorted from blood. Subset indicated: CD45RA-negative fraction. The genes are TRBV18 and TRBJ2-7; 7 bases match TRBD1. The source of this sequence is a man aged 25 to 40 in good health. CDR3 sequence reads: CASSPVGRGIHEQYF. The CDR3 DNA is TGTGCCAGCTCTCCCGTCGGCAGGGGGATCCACGAGCAGTACTTC. Complete variable domain (other parts from reference TRBV18 and TRBJ2-7): NAGVMQNPRHLVRRRGQEARLRCSPMKGHSHVYWYRQLPEEGLKFMVYLQKENIIDESGMPKERFSAEFPKEGPSILRIQQVVRGDSAAYFCASSPVGRGIHEQYFGPGTRLTVT.